These 32 T cell receptor beta chains came from one sample sequenced in a study of T cells in Graves' hyperthyroidism and ophthalmopathy. TCR beta CDR3 region amplification was performed from RNA transcripts. Initially, a first-round RT-PCR of the TCR CDR3 employed the HTBI primer set. TCRdb passed the multiplex PCR reads through MiXCR, listing each CDR3 protein once. The sample includes 300,000 to 450,000 distinct CDR3 sequences, about 15% of them seen just once. Source material: blood. These receptor sequences come from a woman between 25 and 40 years old with Graves' ophthalmopathy.

This clonotype was seen many times. J is TRBJ1-5 and V is TRBV2; D is unresolved. Trimming removed 6 bases at V and 6 bases at J, with 12 bases between. Germline V gene data show CDR1 as SNHLY and CDR2 as FYNNEI. The length of the CDR3 is 13 residues. CDR3 amino acids: CASSGPTGQPQHF. CDR3 DNA: TGTGCCAGCAGCGGACCCACGGGTCAGCCCCAGCATTTT.

This clonotype has ten or more counts. The V and J genes are TRBV5-5 and TRBJ1-2; 7 bases are a match to TRBD1. J gave up 10 bases and V 0 bases, and 3 bases lay outside the gene matches. Germline V CDR1 and CDR2: SGHKS, YYEKEE (reference sequence). This CDR3 region has 12 residues. This CDR3 reads CASSLADRIYTF. Here the CDR3 DNA reads TGTGCCAGCAGCTTGGCGGACAGGATCTACACCTTC. The entire variable domain, with the rest obtained from reference TRBV5-5 and TRBJ1-2, is as follows: DAGVTQSPTHLIKTRGQQVTLRCSPISGHKSVSWYQQVLGQGPQFIFQYYEKEERGRGNFPDRFSARQFPNYSSELNVNALLLGDSALYLCASSLADRIYTFGSGTRLTVV.

This clonotype showed up just a few times. This chain connects TRBV6-2 or TRBV6-3 to TRBJ2-6; 7 positions match TRBD2. The CDR3 spans 14 residues. Germline V lookup: CDR1 MNHEY, CDR2 SVGEGT. V gave up 7 bases and J gave up 2 bases; unmatched junction bases: 2. The CDR3 nucleotides are TGTGCCAGCAAGGGAGGGACTGGGGCCAACGTCCTGACTTTC. Encoded protein: CASKGGTGANVLTF.

Ten or more counts support this clonotype. The V gene is TRBV18, the J gene TRBJ2-3, with no clear D. Deletions cut 0 bases from V and 2 bases from J, with 12 bases between. CDR3 size: 16 residues. Germline assignment: CDR1 KGHSH and CDR2 LQKENI. CDR3 region: CASSPPVAIHTDTQYF. In DNA form, the CDR3 reads TGTGCCAGCTCACCACCGGTGGCGATTCACACAGATACGCAGTATTTT.

This clonotype was counted at least ten times. This sequence joins TRBV18 and TRBJ1-3; a possible D gene is TRBD1 (5 bases). Germline assignment: CDR1 KGHSH and CDR2 LQKENI. The CDR3 is 16 residues long. Trimming took 6 bases from V and 5 from J, leaving 20 bases between them. As DNA, the CDR3 is TGTGCCAGCTCCAAATTGGACATGACAGCGAGAAACACCATATATTTT. Its protein is CASSKLDMTARNTIYF.

This clonotype appeared many times. This rearrangement joins TRBV7-6 to TRBJ2-1; unclear D gene. The CDR3 runs to 16 residues. Germline V gives CDR1 SGHVS, CDR2 FNYEAQ. Trimming removed 2 bases from V and 2 bases from J, with 13 bases in between. The CDR3 DNA reads as TGTGCCAGCAGCTTACGAGGAACAATAACCTACAATGAGCAGTTCTTC. It codes for CASSLRGTITYNEQFF.

V is TRBV24-1 and J is TRBJ2-7; 7 nucleotides match TRBD1. CDR3 length: 15 amino acids. Germline loops: CDR1 KGHDR, CDR2 SFDVKD. V trimming: 2 bases; J trimming: 2 bases; junction bases outside the gene matches: 5. For the CDR3, the DNA is TGTGCCACCAGTGATTCTTCGACAGGGACCTACGAGCAGTACTTC. It is translated as CATSDSSTGTYEQYF.

The chain is built from TRBV5-6 and TRBJ2-7; 8 nucleotides agree with TRBD2. The CDR3 has 15 residues. From germline, CDR1 is SGHDT and CDR2 YYEEEE. The V gene end was trimmed by 2 bases and the J gene end by 2 bases; junction bases not matched to a gene: 6. The CDR3 loop is CASSLNGGETYEQYF. The CDR3 DNA reads as TGTGCCAGCAGCTTAAACGGGGGGGAGACCTACGAGCAGTACTTC.

This clonotype was detected many times. This rearrangement joins TRBV28 to TRBJ1-2, with TRBD1 identical over 8 bases. The V and J ends lost 6 bases and 8 bases, in that order; junction bases with no gene match: 8. The CDR3 spans 13 residues. Germline V CDR1 and CDR2: MDHEN, SYDVKM. The CDR3 DNA sequence: TGTGCCAGCAGACAGACAGGGGCTGGGGGCTACACCTTC. Translating it yields CASRQTGAGGYTF.

Turning to this clonotype: A much larger clone sits a single nucleotide away, making a read error possible. The CDR3, as DNA: TGTGCCAGCTCACCGGGACAGAACAGCGGGCAGTACTTC. It yields the protein CASSPGQNSGQYF. The rearrangement joins TRBV18 to TRBJ2-7; 7 bases are shared with TRBD1. The CDR3 runs 13 residues. Trimming removed 3 bases from V and 9 bases from J; junction bases left unmatched: 8. Germline V gene data show CDR1 as KGHSH and CDR2 as LQKENI.

There are a few counts of this clonotype. V is TRBV25-1 and J is TRBJ1-2; possible D gene TRBD1, 6 bases. The germline gives CDR1 MGHDK, CDR2 SYGVNS. The CDR3 length is 13 residues. V lost 3 bases, J lost 4 bases, and 9 bases lay in between. CDR3 region: CASSEAGVYGYTF. The CDR3 DNA follows: TGTGCCAGCAGTGAGGCAGGGGTCTATGGCTACACCTTC.

This chain links TRBV6-1 with TRBJ2-3; unclear D gene. The germline CDR1 and CDR2 sequences are MNHNS and SASEGT. Trimming cost V 5 bases and J 0 bases, with 12 bases left between them. The CDR3 extends over 15 amino acids. The CDR3 loop is CASSHVRQSTDTQYF. CDR3 nucleotide sequence: TGTGCCAGCAGTCACGTCCGGCAAAGCACAGATACGCAGTATTTT.

This clonotype came up many times. CDR3 sequence: CASSAHSGGGADYNEQFF. The CDR3 DNA reads TGTGCCAGCAGCGCACACTCTGGCGGGGGGGCCGACTACAATGAGCAGTTCTTC. The chain uses TRBV7-2 and TRBJ2-1; TRBD2 matches 9 bases. The CDR3 runs 18 residues. Germline V gives CDR1 SGHTA, CDR2 FQGNSA. With V trimmed by 5 bases and J by 3 bases, 14 bases remained unmatched.

This clonotype has ten or more counts. The chain employs TRBV7-3 and TRBJ2-1; D not resolved. Deletions cut 0 bases from V and 0 bases from J, with 12 bases between. This CDR3 is 17 amino acids long. The germline CDR1 and CDR2 sequences are SGHTA and FQGTGA. This CDR3 reads CASSLTSPLVSYNEQFF. In DNA, the CDR3 is TGTGCCAGCAGCTTAACGTCCCCTCTCGTCTCCTACAATGAGCAGTTCTTC.

This clonotype was counted a few times. The genes are TRBV5-5 and TRBJ1-1, with D maybe TRBD1 (5 bases). Germline CDR1 reads SGHKS; CDR2 reads YYEKEE (reference sequence). With 4 bases removed from V and 0 bases from J, the gap between germline ends came to 13 bases. The CDR3 is 15 residues long. The CDR3 protein is CASSLPAGLNTEAFF. The CDR3 region has the DNA TGTGCCAGCAGCCTTCCCGCGGGGCTGAACACTGAAGCTTTCTTT.

This clonotype was seen many times. The rearrangement joins TRBV30 to TRBJ2-2, with D tentatively TRBD1 (7 bases). This CDR3 is 14 amino acids long. V dropped 7 bases and J dropped 4 bases, with 16 bases sitting between them. CDR1 is GTSNPN and CDR2 is SVGIG in the germline V gene (reference sequence). CDR3 coding DNA: TGTGCCTCCCAGGAGGGGGCATTCACCGGGGAGCTGTTTTTT. Its protein product is CASQEGAFTGELFF. The full variable domain, in which reference TRBV30 and TRBJ2-2 provide the parts outside the CDR3, is SQTIHQWPATLVQPVGSPLSLECTVEGTSNPNLYWYRQAAGRGLQLLFYSVGIGQISSEVPQNLSASRPQDRQFILSSKKLLLSDSGFYLCASQEGAFTGELFFGEGSRLTVL.

This clonotype was detected many times. This sequence joins TRBV30 and TRBJ2-3; D is perhaps TRBD1 (5 bases). Germline lookup yields CDR1 GTSNPN and CDR2 SVGIG (reference sequence). The V gene lost 8 bases and the J gene lost 3 bases, with 15 bases spanning the gap. The CDR3 length is 13 residues. The CDR3 sequence: CARIAPGTDTQYF. Here the CDR3 DNA reads TGTGCCCGAATAGCTCCAGGGACAGATACGCAGTATTTT.

The V gene is TRBV15, the J gene TRBJ1-1, with D possibly TRBD1 on 6 matching bases. Germline V gene data show CDR1 as LNHNV and CDR2 as YYDKDF (reference sequence). The CDR3 consists of 16 residues. The V end lost 0 bases, the J end lost 3 bases, and 14 bases lay between the germline ends. The chain's CDR3 is CATSRDQGSVYTEAFF. The CDR3 region has the DNA TGTGCCACCAGCAGAGATCAGGGGTCAGTGTACACTGAAGCTTTCTTT.

This chain connects TRBV28 to TRBJ2-3, with 11 bases identical to TRBD2. The CDR3 covers 16 residues. Looked up from germline, CDR1 is MDHEN and CDR2 is SYDVKM. Losses at the gene ends were 3 bases for V and 2 bases for J; bases not matched to a gene: 4. CDR3: CASSLLAGGDTDTQYF. CDR3 nucleotides: TGTGCCAGCAGTTTGCTAGCGGGGGGAGACACAGATACGCAGTATTTT.

This clonotype appeared many times. The chain has TRBV20-1 and TRBJ2-2, with D unresolved. Trimming took 0 bases from V and 0 from J, leaving 8 bases between them. Germline V gene sequence: CDR1 DFQATT, CDR2 SNEGSKA (reference sequence). This CDR3 has 15 residues. CDR3 in DNA: TGCAGTGCTAGAGATTTACCGTCGAACACCGGGGAGCTGTTTTTT. Translating gives CSARDLPSNTGELFF.

The chain uses TRBV20-1 and TRBJ2-5; perhaps D is TRBD1 or TRBD2 (6 bases each). The CDR3 is 13 amino acids. V gave up 6 bases and J gave up 5 bases, with 16 bases separating them. Germline V lookup: CDR1 DFQATT, CDR2 SNEGSKA (reference sequence). For the CDR3, the DNA is TGCAGTGCAGAACTGACAGGAGGGGAGACCCAGTACTTC. Translated, it gives CSAELTGGETQYF.

The chain combines TRBV29-1 with TRBJ1-5; 8 nucleotides line up with TRBD1. The CDR3 has 13 amino acids. The J segment lost 1 base and the V segment lost 5 bases, leaving 1 base of the junction unmatched. The germline gives CDR1 SQVTM, CDR2 ANQGSEA. This CDR3 is CSVRTGSNQPQHF. The CDR3 bases are TGCAGCGTTCGGACAGGGAGCAATCAGCCCCAGCATTTT.

This clonotype came up many times. This chain joins TRBV28 and TRBJ1-2; TRBD1 is a possible D gene (5 bases). CDR1 MDHEN and CDR2 SYDVKM come from the germline V gene. Trimming shortened V by 5 bases and J by 4 bases, and 14 bases separated the two germline ends. The CDR3 consists of 14 residues. CDR3 sequence (DNA): TGTGCCAGCAGTAAGTCAGGGAGTATCTATGGCTACACCTTC. The encoded protein is CASSKSGSIYGYTF.

This clonotype was seen ten or more times. The rearrangement joins TRBV3-1 to TRBJ2-3; 7 nucleotides match TRBD1. CDR1 and CDR2 from the germline V gene are LGHDT and YNNKEL (reference sequence). This CDR3 has 15 amino acids. The ends lost 0 bases at V and 4 bases at J; junction bases unmatched: 4. CDR3 DNA: TGTGCCAGCAGCCAAGATCTGACAGGGTCAGATACGCAGTATTTT. This sequence encodes CASSQDLTGSDTQYF.

This sequence joins TRBV20-1 and TRBJ2-3; 9 bases fit TRBD1. The ends lost 7 bases at V and 6 bases at J; junction bases unmatched: 8. CDR1 and CDR2 from the germline V gene are DFQATT and SNEGSKA (reference sequence). The CDR3 is 13 residues long. The CDR3 loop is CSVSGQGSDTQYF. The CDR3 region has the DNA TGCAGTGTCTCGGGACAGGGTTCCGATACGCAGTATTTT.

The chain couples TRBV5-1 to TRBJ2-2, with a possible D match to TRBD2 (5 bases). The germline gives CDR1 SGHRS, CDR2 YFSETQ. The CDR3 loop spans 17 amino acids. V gave up 1 base and J gave up 5 bases, with 18 bases separating them. This CDR3 is CASSLPPGEAVTGELFF. The CDR3 DNA reads as TGCGCCAGCAGCTTGCCCCCTGGGGAAGCGGTGACCGGGGAGCTGTTTTTT.

This clonotype was recorded many times. V gene TRBV5-1 combines with J gene TRBJ2-5; 7 bases are shared with TRBD2. V was pared by 0 bases and J by 5 bases, with 7 bases of the junction left unmatched. Germline V gene data show CDR1 as SGHRS and CDR2 as YFSETQ. CDR3 length: 15 residues. This CDR3 is CASSLGGGFGETQYF. CDR3 bases: TGCGCCAGCAGCTTGGGCGGGGGATTCGGGGAGACCCAGTACTTC.

This clonotype was seen repeatedly, ten times or more. The chain joins TRBV11-3 to TRBJ2-5, with D hard to call. The V gene lost 5 bases and the J gene lost 8 bases, with 15 bases spanning the gap. Looked up from germline, CDR1 is SGHNT and CDR2 is YENEEA. This CDR3 spans 13 amino acids. In DNA, the CDR3 is TGTGCCAGCAGCCCCTATCCCCAAGTTACCCAGTACTTC. Translation: CASSPYPQVTQYF.

This clonotype was seen at least ten times. CDR3 coding DNA: TGCGCCAGCAGCTCGAGGACAGGGGAGGTCCCAGATACGCAGTATTTT. It specifies CASSSRTGEVPDTQYF. The V call is TRBV5-1, the J call TRBJ2-3; 9 positions agree with TRBD1. The CDR3 loop spans 16 amino acids. From germline, CDR1 is SGHRS and CDR2 YFSETQ. With V trimmed by 3 bases and J by 4 bases, 9 bases remained unmatched.

Many counts were recorded for this clonotype. V is TRBV18 and J is TRBJ2-1; D call uncertain. V was pared by 8 bases and J by 0 bases, with 14 bases between. Germline values: CDR1 KGHSH, CDR2 LQKENI. The CDR3 has 15 amino acids. The CDR3 loop is CASRPIVDSYNEQFF. The DNA of the CDR3 is TGTGCCAGCCGTCCCATAGTAGACTCCTACAATGAGCAGTTCTTC.

A note on this clonotype: A read error may explain this, as a much larger clone is one base away. V and J are TRBV10-3 and TRBJ2-5; possibly TRBD2 for D (5 bases). The V and J ends lost 4 bases and 4 bases respectively, with 16 bases between them. The germline V gene encodes CDR1 ENHRY and CDR2 SYGVKD. The CDR3 is 15 residues long. Written as DNA, the CDR3 is TGTGCCATCAGTGGTTTACTGGGAGAAAGAGAGACCCAGTACTTC. Translation: CAISGLLGERETQYF.

The V and J genes are TRBV30 and TRBJ2-1; D could derive from TRBD1 or TRBD2 (5 bases each). Trimming cost V 3 bases and J 3 bases, with 15 bases left between them. Germline CDR1 reads GTSNPN; CDR2 reads SVGIG (reference sequence). The CDR3 has 15 residues. CDR3 loop: CAWRSRGDVYNEQFF. The CDR3 DNA reads as TGTGCCTGGAGATCCCGAGGGGACGTCTACAATGAGCAGTTCTTC. The whole variable domain, remainder taken from reference TRBV30 and TRBJ2-1, is SQTIHQWPATLVQPVGSPLSLECTVEGTSNPNLYWYRQAAGRGLQLLFYSVGIGQISSEVPQNLSASRPQDRQFILSSKKLLLSDSGFYLCAWRSRGDVYNEQFFGPGTRLTVL.